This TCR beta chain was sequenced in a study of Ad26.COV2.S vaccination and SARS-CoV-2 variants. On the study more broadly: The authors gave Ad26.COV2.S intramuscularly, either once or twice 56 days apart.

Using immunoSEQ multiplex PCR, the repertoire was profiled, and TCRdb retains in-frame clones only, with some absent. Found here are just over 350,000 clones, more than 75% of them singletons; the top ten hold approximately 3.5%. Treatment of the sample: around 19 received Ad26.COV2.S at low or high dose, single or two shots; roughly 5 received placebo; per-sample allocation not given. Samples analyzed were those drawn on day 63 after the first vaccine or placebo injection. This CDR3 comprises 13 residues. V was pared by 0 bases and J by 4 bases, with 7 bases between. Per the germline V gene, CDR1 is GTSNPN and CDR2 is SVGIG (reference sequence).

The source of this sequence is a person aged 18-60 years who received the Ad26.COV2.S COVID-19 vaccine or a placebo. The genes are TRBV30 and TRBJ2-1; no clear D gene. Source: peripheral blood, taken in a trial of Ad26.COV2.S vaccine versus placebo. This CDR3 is CAWSVGQYNEQFF. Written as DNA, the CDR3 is TGTGCCTGGAGTGTAGGGCAGTACAATGAGCAGTTCTTC.